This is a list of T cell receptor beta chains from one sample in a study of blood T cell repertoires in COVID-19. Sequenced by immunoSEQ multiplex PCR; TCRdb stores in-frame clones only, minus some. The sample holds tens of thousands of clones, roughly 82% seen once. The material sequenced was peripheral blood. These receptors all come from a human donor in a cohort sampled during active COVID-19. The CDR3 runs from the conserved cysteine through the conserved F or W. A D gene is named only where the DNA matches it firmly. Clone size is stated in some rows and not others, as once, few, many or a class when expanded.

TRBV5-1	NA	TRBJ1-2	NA	CASSLDGGVYGYTF	TGCGCCAGCAGCTTGGATGGGGGCGTCTATGGCTACACCTTC
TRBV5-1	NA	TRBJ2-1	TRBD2	CASSERAGGGSNEQFF	TGCGCCAGCAGCGAGAGAGCGGGAGGGGGCTCTAATGAGCAGTTCTTC
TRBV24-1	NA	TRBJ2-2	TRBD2	CATSDTGTSGFTGELFF	TGTGCCACCAGTGACACCGGGACTAGCGGATTCACCGGGGAGCTGTTTTTT
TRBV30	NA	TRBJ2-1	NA	CAWSPPGRGINEQFF	TGTGCCTGGAGCCCCCCAGGTCGGGGGATCAATGAGCAGTTCTTC
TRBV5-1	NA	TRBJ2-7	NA	CASSLGGPYEQYF	TGCGCCAGCAGCTTGGGGGGGCCCTACGAGCAGTACTTC
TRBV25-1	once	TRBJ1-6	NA	CASSVGGANSPLHF	TGTGCCAGCAGTGTGGGGGGGGCCAATTCACCCCTCCACTTT
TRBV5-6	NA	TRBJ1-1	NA	CASNTGHTEAFF	TGTGCCAGCAACACAGGGCACACTGAAGCTTTCTTT
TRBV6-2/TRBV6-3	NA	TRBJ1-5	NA	CASSRSAGQDQPQHF	TGTGCCAGCAGCCGCTCAGCAGGGCAGGATCAGCCCCAGCATTTT
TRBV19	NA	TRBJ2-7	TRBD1	CASTPRDSRRYEQYF	TGTGCCAGTACCCCCCGGGACAGTCGGCGCTACGAGCAGTACTTC
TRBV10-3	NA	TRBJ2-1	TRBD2	CAISIAGGASNEQFF	TGTGCCATCAGTATAGCGGGGGGAGCTAGCAATGAGCAGTTCTTC
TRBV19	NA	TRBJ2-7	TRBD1	CASSLGQGLNEQYF	TGTGCCAGTAGTCTGGGACAGGGGTTGAACGAGCAGTACTTC
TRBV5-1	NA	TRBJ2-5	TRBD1	CASSGGDRESETQYF	TGCGCCAGCAGCGGAGGGGACAGGGAATCAGAGACCCAGTACTTC
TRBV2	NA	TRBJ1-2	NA	CASSVSRLDGNYGYTF	TGTGCCAGCAGTGTTTCCAGGTTAGACGGTAACTATGGCTACACCTTC
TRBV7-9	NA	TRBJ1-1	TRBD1	CASSRRRGLFTEAFF	TGTGCCAGCAGCCGCCGCAGGGGGTTGTTCACTGAAGCTTTCTTT
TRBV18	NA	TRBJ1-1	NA	CASSPMEGGTEAFF	TGTGCCAGCTCACCAATGGAGGGTGGGACTGAAGCTTTCTTT
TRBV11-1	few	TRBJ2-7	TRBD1	CASSFGQGREQYF	TGTGCCAGCAGCTTCGGACAGGGCCGAGAGCAGTACTTC
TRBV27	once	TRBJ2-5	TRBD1	CASKADRYQETQYF	TGTGCCAGCAAAGCGGACAGGTATCAAGAGACCCAGTACTTC
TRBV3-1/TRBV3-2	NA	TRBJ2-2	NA	CASSQMGDAGELFF	TGTGCCAGCAGCCAAATGGGCGACGCCGGGGAGCTGTTTTTT
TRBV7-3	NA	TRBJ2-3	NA	CASSDSSDTQYF	TGTGCCAGCAGCGACTCGTCAGATACGCAGTATTTT
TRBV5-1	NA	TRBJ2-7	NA	CASSLGTFSYEQYF	TGCGCCAGCAGCTTGGGGACATTCTCCTACGAGCAGTACTTC
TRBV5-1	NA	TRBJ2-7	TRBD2	CASTPGEGLIYEQYF	TGCGCCAGCACCCCGGGGGAGGGCTTAATCTACGAGCAGTACTTC
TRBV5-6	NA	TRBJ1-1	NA	CASSFLETNTEAFF	TGTGCCAGCAGCTTTCTGGAGACGAACACTGAAGCTTTCTTT